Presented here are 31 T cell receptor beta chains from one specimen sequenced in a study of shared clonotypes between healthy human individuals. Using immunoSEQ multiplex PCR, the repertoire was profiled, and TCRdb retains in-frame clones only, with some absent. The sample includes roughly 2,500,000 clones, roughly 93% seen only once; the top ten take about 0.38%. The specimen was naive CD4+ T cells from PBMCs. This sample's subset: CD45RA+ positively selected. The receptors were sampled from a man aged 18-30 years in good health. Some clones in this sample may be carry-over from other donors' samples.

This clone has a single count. In DNA, the CDR3 is TGTGCCAGCAGTTTATCGGGTCAGGGAAGGGGAAATCAGCCCCAGCATTTT. Protein product: CASSLSGQGRGNQPQHF. The chain recombines TRBV28 with TRBJ1-5, with TRBD1 as a possible D gene (5 bases). With 1 base removed from V and 4 bases from J, the gap between germline ends came to 17 bases. The CDR3 has 17 residues. CDR1 and CDR2 from the germline V gene are MDHEN and SYDVKM.

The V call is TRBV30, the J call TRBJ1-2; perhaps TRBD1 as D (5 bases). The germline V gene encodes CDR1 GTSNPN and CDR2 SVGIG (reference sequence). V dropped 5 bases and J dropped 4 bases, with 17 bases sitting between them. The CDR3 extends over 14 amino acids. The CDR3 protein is CAWGRDPVFYGYTF. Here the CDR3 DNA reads TGTGCCTGGGGCCGGGACCCCGTATTCTATGGCTACACCTTC.

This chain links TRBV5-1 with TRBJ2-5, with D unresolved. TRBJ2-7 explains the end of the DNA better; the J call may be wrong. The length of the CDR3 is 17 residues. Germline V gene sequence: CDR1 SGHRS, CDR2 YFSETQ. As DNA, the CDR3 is TGCGCCAGCAGCTTACTCTCTGCCTATCCGAGCTCCTACGAGCAGTACTTC. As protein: CASSLLSAYPSSYEQYF.

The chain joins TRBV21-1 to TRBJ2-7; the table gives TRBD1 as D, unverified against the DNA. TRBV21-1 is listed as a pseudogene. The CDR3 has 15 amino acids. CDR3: CASSPGQGASGEQYF. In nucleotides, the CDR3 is TGTGCCAGCAGTCCGGGACAGGGGGCTTCCGGCGAGCAGTACTTC.

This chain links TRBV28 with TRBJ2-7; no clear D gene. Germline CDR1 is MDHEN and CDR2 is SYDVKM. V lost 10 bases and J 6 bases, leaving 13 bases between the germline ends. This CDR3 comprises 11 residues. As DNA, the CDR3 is TGTGCCAATACACGGGTTTTCGAGCAGTACTTC. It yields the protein CANTRVFEQYF.

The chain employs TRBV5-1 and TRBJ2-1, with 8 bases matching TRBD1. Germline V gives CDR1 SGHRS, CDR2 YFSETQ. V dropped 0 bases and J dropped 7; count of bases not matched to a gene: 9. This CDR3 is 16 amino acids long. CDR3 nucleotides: TGCGCCAGCAGCTTGGCTGCAGGGGGCATTCTTAATGAGCAGTTCTTC. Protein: CASSLAAGGILNEQFF.

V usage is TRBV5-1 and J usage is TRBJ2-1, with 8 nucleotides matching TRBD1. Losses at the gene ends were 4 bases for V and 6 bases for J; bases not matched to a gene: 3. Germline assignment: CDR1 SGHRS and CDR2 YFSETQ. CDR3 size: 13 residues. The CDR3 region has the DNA TGCGCCAGCAGCCAAACAGGGGGCAATGAGCAGTTCTTC. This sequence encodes CASSQTGGNEQFF. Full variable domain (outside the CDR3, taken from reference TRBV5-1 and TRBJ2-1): KAGVTQTPRYLIKTRGQQVTLSCSPISGHRSVSWYQQTPGQGLQFLFEYFSETQRNKGNFPGRFSGRQFSNSRSEMNVSTLELGDSALYLCASSQTGGNEQFFGPGTRLTVL.

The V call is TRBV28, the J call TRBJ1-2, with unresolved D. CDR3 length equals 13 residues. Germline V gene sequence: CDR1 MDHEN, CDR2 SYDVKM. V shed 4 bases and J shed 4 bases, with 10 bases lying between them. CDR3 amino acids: CASSSVAVYGYTF. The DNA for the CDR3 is TGTGCCAGCAGTTCCGTGGCAGTCTATGGCTACACCTTC.

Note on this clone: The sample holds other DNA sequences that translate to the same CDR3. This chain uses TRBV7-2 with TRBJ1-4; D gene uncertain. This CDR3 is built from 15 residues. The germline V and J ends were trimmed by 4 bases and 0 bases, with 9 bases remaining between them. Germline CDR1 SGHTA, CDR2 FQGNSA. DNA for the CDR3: TGTGCCAGCAGCTCCCGGGGTTCAACTAATGAAAAACTGTTTTTT. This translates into CASSSRGSTNEKLFF.

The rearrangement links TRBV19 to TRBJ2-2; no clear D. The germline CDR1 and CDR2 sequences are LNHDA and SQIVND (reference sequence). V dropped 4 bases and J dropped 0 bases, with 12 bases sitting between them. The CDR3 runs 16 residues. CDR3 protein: CASSSGTDANTGELFF. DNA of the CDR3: TGTGCCAGTAGTAGCGGCACTGACGCGAACACCGGGGAGCTGTTTTTT.

Here the CDR3 DNA reads TGTGCCAGTCTAGCGGGAGCCAAGAGCTCCTACGAGCAGTACTTC. Translating it yields CASLAGAKSSYEQYF. This rearrangement joins TRBV2 to TRBJ2-7; TRBD2 matches 10 bases. Germline V gene sequence: CDR1 SNHLY, CDR2 FYNNEI. Germline trimming cut 9 bases from V and 0 bases from J; bases unmatched to any gene: 8. The CDR3 has 15 residues.

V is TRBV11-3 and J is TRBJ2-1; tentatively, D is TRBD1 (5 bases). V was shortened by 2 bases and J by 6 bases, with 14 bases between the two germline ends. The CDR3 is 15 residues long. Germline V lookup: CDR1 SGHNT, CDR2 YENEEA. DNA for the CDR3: TGTGCCAGCAGCTTATTTTTAGGGGCCAGCAATGAGCAGTTCTTC. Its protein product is CASSLFLGASNEQFF.

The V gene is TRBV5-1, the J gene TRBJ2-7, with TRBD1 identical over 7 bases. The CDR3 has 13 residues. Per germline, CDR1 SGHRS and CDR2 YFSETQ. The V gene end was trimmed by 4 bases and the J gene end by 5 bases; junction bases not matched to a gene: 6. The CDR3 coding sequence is TGCGCCAGCAGCCGGGACAGTTCGAACGAGCAGTACTTC. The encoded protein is CASSRDSSNEQYF.

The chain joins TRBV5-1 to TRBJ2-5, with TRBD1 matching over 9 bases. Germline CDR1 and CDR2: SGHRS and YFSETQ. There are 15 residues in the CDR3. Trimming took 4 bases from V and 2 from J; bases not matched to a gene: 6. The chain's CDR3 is CASSTPGQGQETQYF. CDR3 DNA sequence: TGCGCCAGCAGCACCCCGGGACAGGGACAAGAGACCCAGTACTTC.

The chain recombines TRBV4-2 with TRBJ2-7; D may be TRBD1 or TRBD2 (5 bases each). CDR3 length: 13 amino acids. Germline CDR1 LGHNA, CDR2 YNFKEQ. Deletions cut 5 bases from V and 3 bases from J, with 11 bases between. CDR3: CASSTRGSYEQYF. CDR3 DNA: TGTGCCAGCAGCACGAGGGGTAGCTACGAGCAGTACTTC.

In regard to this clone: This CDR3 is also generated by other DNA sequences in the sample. CDR3 loop: CSVATGTYEQYF. CDR3 coding DNA: TGCAGCGTCGCAACAGGGACCTACGAGCAGTACTTC. The V and J genes are TRBV29-1 and TRBJ2-7; maybe TRBD1 (6 bases). This CDR3 has 12 residues. Germline V gives CDR1 SQVTM, CDR2 ANQGSEA. Trimming took off 6 bases at V and 2 bases at J, with 11 bases between the two ends.

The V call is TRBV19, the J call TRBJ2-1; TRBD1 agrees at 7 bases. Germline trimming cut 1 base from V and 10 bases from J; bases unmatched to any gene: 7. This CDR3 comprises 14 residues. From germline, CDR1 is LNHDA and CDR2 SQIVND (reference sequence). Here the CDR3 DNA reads TGTGCCAGTAGTATAGCTACGGACAGGAAAGAGCAGTTCTTC. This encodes CASSIATDRKEQFF.

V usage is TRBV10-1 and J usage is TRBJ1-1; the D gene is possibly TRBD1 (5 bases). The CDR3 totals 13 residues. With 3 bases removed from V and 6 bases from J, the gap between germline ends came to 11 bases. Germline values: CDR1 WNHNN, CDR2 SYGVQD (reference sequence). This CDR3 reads CASSDDGTSEAFF. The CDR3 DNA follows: TGCGCCAGCAGTGATGATGGGACGTCTGAAGCTTTCTTT.

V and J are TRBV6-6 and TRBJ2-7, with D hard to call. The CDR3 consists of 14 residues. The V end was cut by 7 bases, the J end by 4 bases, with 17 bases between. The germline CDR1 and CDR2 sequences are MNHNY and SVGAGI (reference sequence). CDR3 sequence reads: CASTKRLPPYEQYF. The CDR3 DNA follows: TGTGCCAGCACCAAACGACTCCCTCCTTACGAGCAGTACTTC.

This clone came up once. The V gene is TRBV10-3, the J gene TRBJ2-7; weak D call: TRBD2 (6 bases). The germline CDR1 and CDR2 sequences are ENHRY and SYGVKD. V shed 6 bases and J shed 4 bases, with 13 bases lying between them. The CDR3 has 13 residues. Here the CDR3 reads CAIRDRAGYEQYF. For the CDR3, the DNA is TGTGCCATCAGGGATCGGGCGGGATACGAGCAGTACTTC.

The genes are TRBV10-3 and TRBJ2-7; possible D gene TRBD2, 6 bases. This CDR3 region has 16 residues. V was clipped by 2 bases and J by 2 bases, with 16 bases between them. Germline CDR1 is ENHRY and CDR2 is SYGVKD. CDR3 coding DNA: TGTGCCATCAGTGAGCTCTTGACGACGGGGGCCTACGAGCAGTACTTC. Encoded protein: CAISELLTTGAYEQYF.

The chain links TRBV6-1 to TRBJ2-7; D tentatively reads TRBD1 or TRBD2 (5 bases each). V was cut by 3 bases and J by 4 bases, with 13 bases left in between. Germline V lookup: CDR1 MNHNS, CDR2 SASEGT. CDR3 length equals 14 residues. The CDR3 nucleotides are TGTGCCAGCAGTGACCCGGGACCGAAATACGAGCAGTACTTC. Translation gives CASSDPGPKYEQYF.

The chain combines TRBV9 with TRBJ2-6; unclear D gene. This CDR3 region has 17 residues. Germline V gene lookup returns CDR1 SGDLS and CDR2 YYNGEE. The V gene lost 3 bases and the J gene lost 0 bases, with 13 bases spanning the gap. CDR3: CASSGGQVPSGANVLTF. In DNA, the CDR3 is TGTGCCAGCAGCGGAGGCCAGGTTCCCTCTGGGGCCAACGTCCTGACTTTC.

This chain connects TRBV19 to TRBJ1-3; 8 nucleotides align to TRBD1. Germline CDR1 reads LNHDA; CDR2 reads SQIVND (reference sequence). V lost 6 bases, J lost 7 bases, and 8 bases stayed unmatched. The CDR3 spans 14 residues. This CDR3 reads CASRRTGLQNTIYF. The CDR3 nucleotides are TGTGCCAGTAGACGGACAGGGCTGCAGAACACCATATATTTT. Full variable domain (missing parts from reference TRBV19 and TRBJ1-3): DGGITQSPKYLFRKEGQNVTLSCEQNLNHDAMYWYRQDPGQGLRLIYYSQIVNDFQKGDIAEGYSVSREKKESFPLTVTSAQKNPTAFYLCASRRTGLQNTIYFGEGSWLTVV.

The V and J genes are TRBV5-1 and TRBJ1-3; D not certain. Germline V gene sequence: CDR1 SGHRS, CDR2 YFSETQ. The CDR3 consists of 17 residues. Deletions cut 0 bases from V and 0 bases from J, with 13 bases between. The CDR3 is CASSLDLEHLSGNTIYF. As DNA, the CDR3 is TGCGCCAGCAGCTTGGATCTGGAACATCTCTCTGGAAACACCATATATTTT.

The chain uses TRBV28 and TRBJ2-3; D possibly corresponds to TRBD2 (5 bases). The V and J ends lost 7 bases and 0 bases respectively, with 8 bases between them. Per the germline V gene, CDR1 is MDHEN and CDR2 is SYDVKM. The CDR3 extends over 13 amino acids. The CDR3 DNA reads TGTGCCAGCACGGACTCTAGCACAGATACGCAGTATTTT. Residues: CASTDSSTDTQYF.

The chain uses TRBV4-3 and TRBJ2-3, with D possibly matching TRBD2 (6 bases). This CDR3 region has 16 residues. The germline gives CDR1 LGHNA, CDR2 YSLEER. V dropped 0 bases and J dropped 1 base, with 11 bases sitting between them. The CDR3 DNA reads TGCGCCAGCAGCCAAGAGGCGGGGCCGGGCACAGATACGCAGTATTTT. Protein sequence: CASSQEAGPGTDTQYF.

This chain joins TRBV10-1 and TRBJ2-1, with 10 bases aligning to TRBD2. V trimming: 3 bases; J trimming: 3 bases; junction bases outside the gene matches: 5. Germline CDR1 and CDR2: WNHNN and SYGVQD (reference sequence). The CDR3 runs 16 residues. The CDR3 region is CASSELGTSDYNEQFF. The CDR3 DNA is TGCGCCAGCAGTGAACTCGGGACTAGCGACTACAATGAGCAGTTCTTC.

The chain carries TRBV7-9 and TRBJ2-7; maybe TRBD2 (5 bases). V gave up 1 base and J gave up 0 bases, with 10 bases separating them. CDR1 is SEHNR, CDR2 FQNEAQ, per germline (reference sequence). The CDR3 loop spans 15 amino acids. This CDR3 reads CASSLEERSSYEQYF. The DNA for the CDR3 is TGTGCCAGCAGCTTAGAAGAGCGGAGCTCCTACGAGCAGTACTTC. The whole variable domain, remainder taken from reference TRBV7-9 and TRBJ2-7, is DTGVSQNPRHKITKRGQNVTFRCDPISEHNRLYWYRQTLGQGPEFLTYFQNEAQLEKSRLLSDRFSAERPKGSFSTLEIQRTEQGDSAMYLCASSLEERSSYEQYFGPGTRLTVT.

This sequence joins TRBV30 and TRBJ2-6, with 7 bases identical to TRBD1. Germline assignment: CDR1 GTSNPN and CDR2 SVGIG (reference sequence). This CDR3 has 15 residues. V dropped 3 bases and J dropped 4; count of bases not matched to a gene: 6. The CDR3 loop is CAWREQGSGANVLTF. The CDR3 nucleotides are TGTGCCTGGAGGGAACAGGGGTCAGGGGCCAACGTCCTGACTTTC.

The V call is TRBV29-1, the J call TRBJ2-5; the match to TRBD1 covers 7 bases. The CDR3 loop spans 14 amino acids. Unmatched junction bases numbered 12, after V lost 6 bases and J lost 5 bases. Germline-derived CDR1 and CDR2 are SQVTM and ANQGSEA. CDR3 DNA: TGCAGCGTAGCCCCTACAGGGGTTGGGGAGACCCAGTACTTC. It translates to CSVAPTGVGETQYF.